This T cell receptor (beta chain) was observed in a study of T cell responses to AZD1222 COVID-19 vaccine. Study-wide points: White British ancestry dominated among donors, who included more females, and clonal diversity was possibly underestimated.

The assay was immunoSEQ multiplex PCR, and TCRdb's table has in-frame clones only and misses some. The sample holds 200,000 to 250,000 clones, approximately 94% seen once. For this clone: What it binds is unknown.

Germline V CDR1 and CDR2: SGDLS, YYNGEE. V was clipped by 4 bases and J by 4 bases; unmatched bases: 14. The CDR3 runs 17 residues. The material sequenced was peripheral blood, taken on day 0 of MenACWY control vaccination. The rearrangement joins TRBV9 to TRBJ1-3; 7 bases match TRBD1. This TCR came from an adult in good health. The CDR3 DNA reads TGTGCCAGCAGCCCTCGACAGGGACAGTTGATGGGAAACACCATATATTTT. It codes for CASSPRQGQLMGNTIYF.